Presented here are 26 T cell receptor beta chains from one specimen sequenced in a study of post-analysis software for immune sequencing data. Their recognized antigens are unknown. Overall study findings and caveats: Four or five TRBV segments (TRBV5-6, TRBV5-1 and TRBV20-1 among them) occurred more frequently in patients than in controls.

cDNA libraries for TCR beta contained unique molecular identifiers. TCRdb re-analysed the PCR reads in MiXCR, keeping a single row per CDR3 protein. This sample has some 500,000 distinct CDR3 sequences, with approximately 46% found just once. The sequenced sample was blood. All receptors derive from a girl between 10 and 17 years old with multiple sclerosis.

V and J are TRBV7-2 and TRBJ2-5, with TRBD2 as a possible D gene (6 bases). Trimming took off 1 base at V and 7 bases at J, with 10 bases between the two ends. The CDR3 is made up of 13 amino acids. Germline values: CDR1 SGHTA, CDR2 FQGNSA. In DNA, the CDR3 is TGTGCCAGCAGCTTAGAGACTAGAGCGACCCAGTACTTC. Amino acid sequence: CASSLETRATQYF.

This rearrangement joins TRBV20-1 to TRBJ1-4; possibly TRBD1 for D (5 bases). The V and J ends lost 2 bases and 5 bases respectively, with 9 bases between them. The CDR3 extends over 13 amino acids. Germline V gene sequence: CDR1 DFQATT, CDR2 SNEGSKA (reference sequence). As DNA, the CDR3 is TGCAGTGCTAGATCGGGGGAGAATGAAAAACTGTTTTTT. Amino acid sequence: CSARSGENEKLFF.

The chain uses TRBV4-1 and TRBJ1-2; 8 bases fit TRBD1. V shed 6 bases and J 6 bases; nucleotides not matched to a gene: 15. Germline-derived CDR1 and CDR2 are MGHRA and YSYEKL. CDR3 length: 16 residues. The CDR3, as DNA: TGCGCCAGCAGGACAGGGGAAGACTCCACCGGGGATGGCTACACCTTC. Translated, it gives CASRTGEDSTGDGYTF.

This clonotype showed up just a few times. The chain carries TRBV20-1 and TRBJ1-4; D unclear. This CDR3 spans 14 amino acids. Trimming left V 5 bases short and J 6 bases short, with 16 bases between. Looked up from germline, CDR1 is DFQATT and CDR2 is SNEGSKA (reference sequence). In nucleotides, the CDR3 is TGCAGTGCTTCAGGACGGGTGAACGATGAAAAACTGTTTTTT. As protein: CSASGRVNDEKLFF.

The J gene is TRBJ2-1, the V gene TRBV6-7, with TRBD2 identical over 10 bases. TRBV6-7 is recorded as an ORF, its role being uncertain. V gave up 1 base and J gave up 8 bases; unmatched junction bases: 11. The CDR3 has 17 residues. The CDR3 region is CASSYYIKREGRDEQFF. The CDR3 bases are TGTGCCAGCAGTTACTATATCAAGCGGGAGGGCAGAGATGAGCAGTTCTTC.

The rearrangement links TRBV29-1 to TRBJ2-3; D unresolved. The CDR3 contains 12 residues. Trimming cost V 6 bases and J 2 bases, with 9 bases left between them. Germline V CDR1 and CDR2: SQVTM, ANQGSEA. The CDR3 protein is CSVPEDTDTQYF. CDR3 DNA sequence: TGCAGCGTACCTGAGGACACAGATACGCAGTATTTT.

This rearrangement joins TRBV7-2 to TRBJ2-3, with D maybe TRBD2 (6 bases). Germline V gene data show CDR1 as SGHTA and CDR2 as FQGNSA. The V end was cut by 5 bases, the J end by 6 bases, with 15 bases between. The CDR3 sequence is 14 residues long. DNA for the CDR3: TGTGCCAGCAGCCCCACGCGGGATCGGGATACGCAGTATTTT. Amino acids: CASSPTRDRDTQYF.

This clonotype was detected only a few times. This chain connects TRBV20-1 to TRBJ1-5; 8 bases line up with TRBD1. The CDR3 has 15 amino acids. V lost 1 base to trimming and J lost 7 bases; unmatched junction nucleotides: 9. Germline-derived CDR1 and CDR2 are DFQATT and SNEGSKA (reference sequence). For the CDR3, the DNA is TGCAGTGCTAGAGTCGGGACAGGAGTGTGGCAGCCCCAGCATTTT. It yields the protein CSARVGTGVWQPQHF.

This clonotype appeared once. This sequence joins TRBV7-2 and TRBJ2-5; D remains unclear. CDR3 length: 13 residues. Germline lookup yields CDR1 SGHTA and CDR2 FQGNSA. V lost 1 base and J lost 4, with 7 bases in between. The CDR3 loop reads CASSLDRRETQYF. In DNA form, the CDR3 reads TGTGCCAGCAGCTTAGATAGAAGAGAGACCCAGTACTTC.

This chain links TRBV6-2 or TRBV6-3 with TRBJ2-1; D is ambiguous. CDR1 and CDR2 from the germline V gene are MNHEY and SVGEGT. The CDR3 consists of 15 residues. The V end lost 7 bases, the J end lost 0 bases, and 13 bases lay between the germline ends. CDR3 region: CASTSSQSSYNEQFF. In DNA form, the CDR3 reads TGTGCCAGCACCTCCAGCCAGAGCTCCTACAATGAGCAGTTCTTC.

As regards this clonotype: The junction differs from germline at one of its ends, possibly a read error. The chain combines TRBV4-1 with TRBJ2-1; 12 nucleotides match TRBD2. The CDR3 sequence is 16 residues long. The germline gives CDR1 MGHRA, CDR2 YSYEKL. The CDR3 DNA reads TGCGTCAGCAGCCAAGAGTCTAGCGGGAGGGACAATGAGCAGTTCTTC. This encodes CVSSQESSGRDNEQFF.

The chain joins TRBV12-3 or TRBV12-4 to TRBJ1-1, with 7 nucleotides matching TRBD1. J lost 7 bases, V lost 4 bases, and 9 bases had no gene match. The CDR3 has 14 amino acids. CDR3 region: CASSSSLGQDEAFF. DNA for the CDR3: TGTGCCAGCAGTTCGTCGCTAGGACAGGATGAAGCTTTCTTT.

This clonotype was observed a handful of times. V usage is TRBV6-2 or TRBV6-3 and J usage is TRBJ1-5, with 8 positions matching TRBD1. The CDR3 is 15 amino acids. Germline V gene sequence: CDR1 MNHEY, CDR2 SVGEGT. With 6 bases clipped from V and 1 base from J, the junction kept 5 bases outside the gene matches. CDR3 bases: TGTGCCAGCAGCCCAGACAGGGGAAGCAATCAGCCCCAGCATTTT. Protein product: CASSPDRGSNQPQHF.

This clonotype was seen a few times. At one end the junction does not follow the germline gene, possibly because of a read error. The chain uses TRBV20-1 and TRBJ1-2; D gene uncertain. Germline CDR1 and CDR2: DFQATT and SNEGSKA (reference sequence). There are 12 residues in the CDR3. CDR3 sequence: CSASRDYYGYTF. The CDR3 nucleotides are TGTAGTGCTAGTAGAGACTACTATGGCTACACCTTC.

This clonotype has a handful of counts. The V call is TRBV10-3, the J call TRBJ2-5; 7 nucleotides align to TRBD1. The germline V gene encodes CDR1 ENHRY and CDR2 SYGVKD. CDR3 size: 15 residues. The V segment lost 4 bases and the J segment 2 bases; nucleotides outside the gene matches: 7. The CDR3 DNA is TGTGCCATCAGTGTAGGGACAGCTCGTCAAGAGACCCAGTACTTC. Translating it yields CAISVGTARQETQYF.

A single count supports this clonotype. The junction shows a germline mismatch at one end, possibly a read error. This chain uses TRBV5-1 with TRBJ1-4; D might be TRBD1 (6 bases). The CDR3 covers 13 residues. Germline CDR1 is SGHRS and CDR2 is YFSETQ. The CDR3 DNA follows: TGCACCAGCAGCTCACAGGGTAATGAAAAACTGTTTTTT. The encoded protein is CTSSSQGNEKLFF.

V gene TRBV5-1 combines with J gene TRBJ2-1; possibly TRBD2 for D (5 bases). From germline, CDR1 is SGHRS and CDR2 YFSETQ. V gave up 4 bases and J gave up 9 bases, with 20 bases separating them. The CDR3 covers 15 residues. The CDR3 bases are TGCGCCAGCAGCACCACCTTTGGGGAGTTCAGTGAGCAGTTCTTC. Translated, it gives CASSTTFGEFSEQFF.

CDR3 in DNA: TGTGCCAGCAGTCTCCGAGGCGGGGTCTCCTACAATGAGCAGTACTTC. Translated: CASSLRGGVSYNEQYF. The rearrangement links TRBV27 to TRBJ2-5; tentatively, D is TRBD2 (6 bases). V gave up 5 bases and J gave up 11 bases, with 27 bases separating them. Germline V gene data show CDR1 as MNHEY and CDR2 as SMNVEV (reference sequence). The CDR3 consists of 16 residues.

This clonotype was detected only a few times. The chain links TRBV6-6 to TRBJ2-5; weak D call: TRBD2 (7 bases). V shed 3 bases and J shed 5 bases, with 16 bases lying between them. CDR1 MNHNY and CDR2 SVGAGI come from the germline V gene (reference sequence). The CDR3 loop spans 15 amino acids. The CDR3 here is CASSYTLQGGETQYF. CDR3 nucleotide sequence: TGTGCCAGCAGTTATACGTTACAGGGAGGGGAGACCCAGTACTTC.

The genes are TRBV4-2 and TRBJ2-3, with 11 bases that match TRBD2. The CDR3 is made up of 15 amino acids. Germline V CDR1 and CDR2: LGHNA, YNFKEQ. J lost 6 bases, V lost 5 bases, and 7 bases had no gene match. CDR3 protein: CASSKLAGVGDTQYF. CDR3 bases: TGTGCCAGCAGCAAACTAGCGGGAGTTGGTGATACGCAGTATTTT.

The CDR3 sequence: CSARARKGGAYGYTF. The CDR3 DNA reads as TGCAGTGCTAGGGCTCGCAAGGGGGGAGCCTATGGCTACACCTTC. The chain couples TRBV20-1 to TRBJ1-2; TRBD1 might be the D (6 bases). Germline CDR1 reads DFQATT; CDR2 reads SNEGSKA (reference sequence). The CDR3 loop spans 15 amino acids. V gave up 3 bases and J gave up 4 bases, with 18 bases separating them.

This clonotype was detected only once. This rearrangement joins TRBV23-1 to TRBJ1-2, with D tentatively TRBD1 (6 bases). TRBV23-1 is classed as an ORF, of uncertain function. The CDR3 consists of 16 residues. Trimming removed 0 bases from V and 8 bases from J, with 19 bases in between. For the CDR3, the DNA is TGCGCCAGCAGTCAATCGGGCACAGGGTTCCGAGGGGGCTACACCTTC. Translation: CASSQSGTGFRGGYTF.

The chain is built from TRBV7-8 and TRBJ2-5; possible D gene TRBD2, 6 bases. This CDR3 region has 14 residues. Germline V lookup: CDR1 SGHVS, CDR2 FQNEAQ. V was pared by 1 base and J by 1 base, with 7 bases between. The CDR3 loop reads CASSLGRAQETQYF. The CDR3 DNA reads as TGTGCCAGCAGCTTAGGGAGGGCCCAAGAGACCCAGTACTTC.

This clonotype appeared a few times. V and J are TRBV20-1 and TRBJ1-5, with no clear D. Trimming cost V 6 bases and J 0 bases, with 9 bases left between them. This CDR3 comprises 13 residues. Germline values: CDR1 DFQATT, CDR2 SNEGSKA (reference sequence). CDR3 region: CSAYTNSNQPQHF. The CDR3 nucleotides are TGCAGTGCATACACCAATAGCAATCAGCCCCAGCATTTT.

The rearrangement links TRBV10-3 to TRBJ2-4; 7 bases map to TRBD1. The last part of the DNA fits TRBJ2-7 better; the J call may be wrong. Germline CDR1 is ENHRY and CDR2 is SYGVKD. The CDR3 has 15 amino acids. The DNA of the CDR3 is TGTGCCATCAGTCTTACCCGGGACAGAAACAACGAGCAGTACTTC. It translates to CAISLTRDRNNEQYF.

The J gene is TRBJ1-2, the V gene TRBV12-3 or TRBV12-4; tentatively, D is TRBD1 (6 bases). Trimming stripped 7 bases from V and 4 bases from J, with 13 bases between. This CDR3 is 13 amino acids long. CDR3 loop: CASNPGHVYGYTF. DNA of the CDR3: TGTGCCAGCAATCCGGGACACGTCTATGGCTACACCTTC.